This T cell receptor beta chain was captured by sequencing in a study of neurological immune-mediated disorders. This clonotype appeared many times. The team produced cDNA through 5'RACE using 10-nucleotide random UMIs. Every sequencing run gave over 170 million TCR-beta sequences, taken from 15-18 subjects. From the 5' RACE reads, TCRdb called clonotypes with MiXCR, one entry per CDR3 protein. The sample lists around 53,000 distinct CDR3 sequences; 7.5% to 9.5% were seen once. The sample's time point: longitudinal time-point 3. Healthy controls consisted of blood bank volunteers in Maryland, USA. Sequenced sample: PBMCs. The TCR was taken from a woman aged 40 to 50 in good health.

The CDR3 loop reads CASSLASSNQPQHF. CDR3 DNA: TGTGCCAGCAGCTTAGCGTCTAGCAATCAGCCCCAGCATTTT. This rearrangement joins TRBV7-9 to TRBJ1-5, with D unresolved. The CDR3 covers 14 residues. Germline values: CDR1 SEHNR, CDR2 FQNEAQ (reference sequence). V was cut by 0 bases and J by 0 bases, with 3 bases left in between.